Listed below are T cell receptor beta chains from one sample, sequenced in a study of blood T cell repertoires in COVID-19. Profiling relied on immunoSEQ multiplex PCR, and the TCRdb table lists in-frame clones only, not all of them. Of roughly 170,000 clones in the sample, 85% are singletons; the top ten hold under 6.5%. Material for sequencing was peripheral blood. The receptor source for this set is a woman in her forties or fifties with COVID-19, enrolled during active disease. CDR3s include the opening cysteine and the closing phenylalanine or tryptophan. D genes are given only for firm matches. Clone sizes are given selectively: once, few, many, or a class where the clone is expanded.

abundance,j_gene,v_gene,d_gene,CDR3aa,CDR3nt
NA,TRBJ1-2,TRBV9,TRBD1,CASSIGEGALYGYTF,TGTGCCAGCAGCATTGGTGAGGGGGCGCTTTATGGCTACACCTTC
NA,TRBJ2-6,TRBV19,TRBD1,CASLGQGNSGANVLTF,TGTGCCAGCCTAGGACAGGGTAACTCTGGGGCCAACGTCCTGACTTTC
NA,TRBJ2-1,TRBV5-1,NA,CASSKDYDAMGHNEQFF,TGCGCCAGCAGCAAGGACTACGACGCAATGGGGCACAATGAGCAGTTCTTC
few,TRBJ1-3,TRBV4-1,NA,CASSQVQTGNTIYF,TGCGCCAGCAGCCAAGTCCAGACTGGAAACACCATATATTTT
NA,TRBJ1-4,TRBV7-2,NA,CASSSQGQHGKLFF,TGTGCCAGCAGCTCCCAGGGGCAGCACGGGAAACTGTTTTTT
once,TRBJ1-6,TRBV7-9,TRBD1,CASSLQGVPRDSPLHF,TGTGCCAGCAGCTTGCAGGGGGTCCCCAGGGATTCACCCCTCCACTTT
NA,TRBJ2-3,TRBV7-2,TRBD2,CASSQLAGDADTQYF,TGTGCCAGCAGCCAACTAGCGGGGGACGCAGATACGCAGTATTTT
NA,TRBJ1-1,TRBV10-2,NA,CASSEAGAPEAFF,TGCGCCAGCAGTGAGGCAGGGGCCCCTGAAGCTTTCTTT
few,TRBJ2-2,TRBV19,TRBD2,CASSWGLAGGTGELFF,TGTGCCAGTAGCTGGGGACTAGCGGGGGGGACCGGGGAGCTGTTTTTT
NA,TRBJ2-5,TRBV3-1/TRBV3-2,NA,CASSQPLGLQETQYF,TGTGCCAGCAGCCAACCCCTAGGCCTCCAAGAGACCCAGTACTTC
NA,TRBJ2-5,TRBV5-6,TRBD1,CASSLWTGPNQETQYF,TGTGCCAGCAGCTTGTGGACAGGCCCTAACCAAGAGACCCAGTACTTC
NA,TRBJ1-2,TRBV7-2,NA,CASSFGSVQAYGYTF,TGTGCCAGCAGCTTCGGTTCGGTACAGGCTTATGGCTACACCTTC
NA,TRBJ2-7,TRBV10-3,TRBD1,CAISESYDRGHEQYF,TGTGCCATCAGTGAGTCGTACGACAGGGGGCACGAGCAGTACTTC
NA,TRBJ2-5,TRBV10-3,NA,CAVRTESQETQYF,TGTGCCGTCCGTACCGAGTCACAAGAGACCCAGTACTTC
few,TRBJ2-7,TRBV4-1,TRBD1,CASSQADRAGEQYF,TGCGCCAGCAGCCAAGCAGACAGGGCGGGCGAGCAGTACTTC
NA,TRBJ2-5,TRBV2,NA,CASRGDTTNTAQYF,TGTGCCAGCAGGGGGGACACTACGAACACGGCCCAGTACTTC
once,TRBJ1-4,TRBV14,NA,CASSQDLTFSGGEGEKLFF,TGTGCCAGCAGCCAAGATCTAACGTTTTCGGGGGGAGAAGGTGAAAAACTGTTTTTT
NA,TRBJ2-7,TRBV6-5,TRBD1,CASSPGQSYEQYF,TGTGCCAGCAGCCCGGGACAGAGCTACGAGCAGTACTTC
NA,TRBJ1-3,TRBV4-1,TRBD1,CASSQEDRDSGNTIYF,TGCGCCAGCAGCCAAGAAGACAGGGACTCTGGAAACACCATATATTTT
NA,TRBJ2-3,TRBV11-3,TRBD2,CASSTGTSGGFTDTQYF,TGTGCCAGCAGCACAGGGACTAGCGGGGGTTTCACAGATACGCAGTATTTT
NA,TRBJ2-2,TRBV19,TRBD1,CASRGTGGVAGELFF,TGTGCCAGTAGGGGGACAGGGGGCGTCGCCGGGGAGCTGTTTTTT
few,TRBJ2-7,TRBV2,TRBD1,CASSRDRAYYEQYF,TGTGCCAGCTCCCGGGACAGGGCCTACTACGAGCAGTACTTC
NA,TRBJ2-3,TRBV20-1,NA,CSASTVAGTDTQYF,TGCAGTGCTAGTACGGTAGCGGGCACAGATACGCAGTATTTT
NA,TRBJ1-6,TRBV25-1,NA,CASSERQRGSPLHF,TGTGCCAGCAGTGAGCGACAGCGGGGTTCACCCCTCCACTTT
NA,TRBJ2-7,TRBV28,TRBD1,CASSSTDRTYEQYF,TGTGCCAGCAGTTCGACGGACAGGACCTACGAGCAGTACTTC
NA,TRBJ2-1,TRBV5-4,NA,CASSTRMTYNEQFF,TGTGCCAGCAGTACTAGGATGACTTACAATGAGCAGTTCTTC
few,TRBJ2-3,TRBV19,TRBD1,CASTGGTGGTDTQYF,TGTGCCAGTACCGGGGGGACAGGGGGTACAGATACGCAGTATTTT
NA,TRBJ2-7,TRBV19,NA,CASSIRPTGTYEQYF,TGTGCCAGTAGTATACGCCCCACAGGGACCTACGAGCAGTACTTC
NA,TRBJ2-1,TRBV5-1,TRBD2,CASSLSGVGNEQFF,TGCGCCAGCAGCTTAAGCGGGGTCGGGAATGAGCAGTTCTTC
NA,TRBJ2-5,TRBV4-1,NA,CASSQNRVETQYF,TGCGCCAGCAGCCAGAACAGGGTAGAGACCCAGTACTTC
NA,TRBJ1-1,TRBV10-2,NA,CASSESAAWGLNTEAFF,TGCGCCAGCAGTGAGTCGGCAGCCTGGGGGCTGAACACTGAAGCTTTCTTT
NA,TRBJ2-1,TRBV5-6,TRBD2,CASSSTGTSRGNEQFF,TGTGCCAGCAGCTCAACCGGGACTAGCCGGGGGAATGAGCAGTTCTTC
NA,TRBJ2-7,TRBV6-6,NA,CAKPQGFDEQYF,TGTGCCAAGCCGCAGGGGTTCGACGAGCAGTACTTC
NA,TRBJ2-1,TRBV18,NA,CASSQGQVYGDEQFF,TGTGCCAGCTCACAAGGACAAGTCTATGGGGATGAGCAGTTCTTC
NA,TRBJ1-3,TRBV30,TRBD1,CAWSAGQGLGNTIYF,TGTGCCTGGAGTGCAGGACAGGGACTTGGAAACACCATATATTTT
NA,TRBJ1-1,TRBV30,NA,CAWSPDSNTEAFF,TGTGCCTGGAGTCCGGACAGTAACACTGAAGCTTTCTTT
NA,TRBJ1-3,TRBV27,NA,CASSLGGPWTGNTIYF,TGTGCCAGCAGTTTAGGCGGTCCTTGGACTGGAAACACCATATATTTT
NA,TRBJ1-2,TRBV7-2,NA,CASSLWWGDGYTF,TGTGCCAGCAGCTTATGGTGGGGCGATGGCTACACCTTC
NA,TRBJ1-2,TRBV4-1,NA,CASSHRGAYGYTF,TGCGCCAGCAGCCACCGGGGGGCCTATGGCTACACCTTC
NA,TRBJ2-2,TRBV5-1,TRBD2,CASGPSSGGYTGELFF,TGCGCCAGCGGCCCATCTAGCGGGGGTTACACCGGGGAGCTGTTTTTT
NA,TRBJ2-3,TRBV24-1,TRBD2,CATSDLTSGGPPSTDTQYF,TGTGCCACCAGTGATTTGACTAGCGGGGGACCTCCTAGCACAGATACGCAGTATTTT
once,TRBJ2-2,TRBV7-2,TRBD2,CASSSIAGGTGELFF,TGTGCCAGCAGCTCAATAGCGGGGGGGACCGGGGAGCTGTTTTTT
once,TRBJ1-2,TRBV9,NA,CASSVALEGSYGYTF,TGTGCCAGCAGCGTAGCTCTGGAGGGTTCCTATGGCTACACCTTC
NA,TRBJ1-4,TRBV9,TRBD1,CASSATGAGRAGDEKLFF,TGTGCCAGCAGCGCCACAGGGGCGGGCCGGGCCGGTGATGAAAAACTGTTTTTT
NA,TRBJ1-1,TRBV15,NA,CATSSGRGPVDTEAFF,TGTGCCACCAGCTCCGGGCGGGGGCCGGTGGACACTGAAGCTTTCTTT
NA,TRBJ1-2,TRBV29-1,NA,CSVEDLQNWGTHGYTF,TGCAGCGTTGAAGATCTCCAGAATTGGGGCACACATGGCTACACCTTC